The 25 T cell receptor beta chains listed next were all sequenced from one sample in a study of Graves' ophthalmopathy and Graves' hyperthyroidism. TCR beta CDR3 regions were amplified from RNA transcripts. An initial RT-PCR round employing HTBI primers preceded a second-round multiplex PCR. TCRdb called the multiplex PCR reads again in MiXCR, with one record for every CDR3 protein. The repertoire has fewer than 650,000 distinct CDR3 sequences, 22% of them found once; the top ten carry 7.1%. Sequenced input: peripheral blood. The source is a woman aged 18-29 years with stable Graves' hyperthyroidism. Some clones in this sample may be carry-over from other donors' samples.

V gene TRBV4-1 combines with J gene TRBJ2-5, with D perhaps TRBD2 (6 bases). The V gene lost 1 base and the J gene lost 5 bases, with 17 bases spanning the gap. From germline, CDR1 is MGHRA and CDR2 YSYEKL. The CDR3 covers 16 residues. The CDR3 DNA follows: TGCGCCAGCAGCCAAGCCCCAGGAGGGAGGAGTGAGACCCAGTACTTC. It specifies CASSQAPGGRSETQYF.

The chain's CDR3 is CASSYGGTGSGNSPLHF. The CDR3 DNA reads TGTGCCAGCAGTTATGGGGGTACAGGGAGTGGTAATTCACCCCTCCACTTT. The J gene is TRBJ1-6, the V gene TRBV6-5, with a possible D match to TRBD1 (6 bases). CDR3 length: 17 residues. Between the trimmed V and J ends, which lost 3 bases and 6 bases, there was a span of 18 bases. The germline V gene encodes CDR1 MNHEY and CDR2 SVGAGI.

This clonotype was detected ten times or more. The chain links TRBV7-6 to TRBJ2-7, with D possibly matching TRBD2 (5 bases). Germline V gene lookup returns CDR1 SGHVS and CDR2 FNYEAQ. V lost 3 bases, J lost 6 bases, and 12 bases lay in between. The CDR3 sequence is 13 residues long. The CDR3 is CASSLSGDGEQYF. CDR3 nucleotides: TGTGCCAGCAGCTTGTCCGGGGATGGCGAGCAGTACTTC.

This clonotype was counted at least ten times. CDR3 DNA sequence: TGTGCCAGCAGCGGCATGGGACAGCGAAAAGAGACCCAGTACTTC. Its protein product is CASSGMGQRKETQYF. The chain recombines TRBV9 with TRBJ2-5; TRBD1 aligns across 7 bases. Germline trimming cut 3 bases from V and 3 bases from J; bases unmatched to any gene: 8. From germline, CDR1 is SGDLS and CDR2 YYNGEE. This CDR3 is built from 15 residues.

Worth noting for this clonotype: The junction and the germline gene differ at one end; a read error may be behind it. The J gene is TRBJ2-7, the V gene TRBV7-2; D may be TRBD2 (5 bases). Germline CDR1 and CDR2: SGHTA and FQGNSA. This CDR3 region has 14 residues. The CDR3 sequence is CAGSLEESSYEQYF. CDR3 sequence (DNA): TGTGCCGGCAGCTTGGAGGAGAGCTCCTACGAGCAGTACTTC. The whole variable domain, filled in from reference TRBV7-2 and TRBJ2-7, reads GAGVSQSPSNKVTEKGKDVELRCDPISGHTALYWYRQSLGQGLEFLIYFQGNSAPDKSGLPSDRFSAERTGGSVSTLTIQRTQQEDSAVYLCAGSLEESSYEQYFGPGTRLTVT.

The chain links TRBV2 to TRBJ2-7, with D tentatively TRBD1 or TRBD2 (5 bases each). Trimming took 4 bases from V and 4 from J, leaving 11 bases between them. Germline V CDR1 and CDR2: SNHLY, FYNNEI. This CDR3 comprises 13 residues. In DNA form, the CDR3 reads TGTGCCAGCAGTGGGGACGGGGAATACGAGCAGTACTTC. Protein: CASSGDGEYEQYF.

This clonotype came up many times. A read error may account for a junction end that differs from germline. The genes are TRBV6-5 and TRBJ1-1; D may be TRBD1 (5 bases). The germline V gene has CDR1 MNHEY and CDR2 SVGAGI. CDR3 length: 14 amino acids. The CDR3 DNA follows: TGTGCCAGCAGTTCACCAGGACAAGTCACTGAAGCTTCCTTT. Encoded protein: CASSSPGQVTEASF.

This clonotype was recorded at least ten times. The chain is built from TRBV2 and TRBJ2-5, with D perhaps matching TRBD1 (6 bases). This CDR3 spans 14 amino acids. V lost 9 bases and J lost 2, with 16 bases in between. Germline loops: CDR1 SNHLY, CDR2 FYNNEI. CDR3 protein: CARNTQGMQETQYF. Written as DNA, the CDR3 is TGTGCCAGGAATACTCAGGGGATGCAAGAGACCCAGTACTTC.

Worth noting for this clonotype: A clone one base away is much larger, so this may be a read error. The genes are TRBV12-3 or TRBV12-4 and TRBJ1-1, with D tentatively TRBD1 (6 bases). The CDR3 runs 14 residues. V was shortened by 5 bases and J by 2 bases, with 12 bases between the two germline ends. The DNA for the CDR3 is TGTGCCAGCAGTAGGGGGGGAATAAACACTGAAGCTTTCTTT. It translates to CASSRGGINTEAFF.

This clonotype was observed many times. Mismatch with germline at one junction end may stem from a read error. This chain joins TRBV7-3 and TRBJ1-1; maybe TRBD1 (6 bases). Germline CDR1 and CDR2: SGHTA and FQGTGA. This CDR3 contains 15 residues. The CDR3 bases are TGTGCCAGCAGCCCGGGCGGGGGCCGAGGCACTAAAGCTTTCTTT. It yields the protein CASSPGGGRGTKAFF. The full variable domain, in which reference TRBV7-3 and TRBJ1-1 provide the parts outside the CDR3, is GAGVSQTPSNKVTEKGKYVELRCDPISGHTALYWYRQSLGQGPEFLIYFQGTGAADDSGLPNDRFFAVRPEGSVSTLKIQRTERGDSAVYLCASSPGGGRGTKAFFGQGTRLTVV.

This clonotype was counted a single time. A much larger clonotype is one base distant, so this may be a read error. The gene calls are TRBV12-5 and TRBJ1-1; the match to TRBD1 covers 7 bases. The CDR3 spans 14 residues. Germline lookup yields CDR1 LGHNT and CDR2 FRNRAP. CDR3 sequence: CASGFDRERTEACF. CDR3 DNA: TGTGCTAGTGGTTTCGACAGGGAAAGGACTGAAGCTTGCTTT.

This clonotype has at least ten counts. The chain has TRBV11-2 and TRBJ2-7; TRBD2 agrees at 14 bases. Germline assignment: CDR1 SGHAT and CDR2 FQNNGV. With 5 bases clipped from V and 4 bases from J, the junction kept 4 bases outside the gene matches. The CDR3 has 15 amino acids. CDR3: CASSRGLAGVYEQYF. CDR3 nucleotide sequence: TGTGCCAGCAGCCGGGGACTAGCGGGAGTGTACGAGCAGTACTTC.

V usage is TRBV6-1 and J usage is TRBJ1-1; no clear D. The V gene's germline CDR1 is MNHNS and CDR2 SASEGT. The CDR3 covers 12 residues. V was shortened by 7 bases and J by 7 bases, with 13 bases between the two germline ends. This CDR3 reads CASTPGEGEAFF. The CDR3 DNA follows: TGTGCCAGCACCCCCGGGGAAGGTGAAGCTTTCTTT.

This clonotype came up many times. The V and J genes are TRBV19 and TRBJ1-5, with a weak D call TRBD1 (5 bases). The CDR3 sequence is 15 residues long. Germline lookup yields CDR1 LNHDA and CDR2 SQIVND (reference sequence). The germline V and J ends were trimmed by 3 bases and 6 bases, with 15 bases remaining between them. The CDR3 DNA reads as TGTGCCAGTAGTATTTACCAGGGAGGCGGTCAGCCCCAGCATTTT. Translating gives CASSIYQGGGQPQHF.

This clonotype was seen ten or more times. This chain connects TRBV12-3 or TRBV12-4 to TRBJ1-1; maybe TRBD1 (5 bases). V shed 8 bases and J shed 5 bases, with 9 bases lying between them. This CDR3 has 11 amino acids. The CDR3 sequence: CASGGLTEAFF. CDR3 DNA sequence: TGTGCCAGCGGGGGGTTGACTGAAGCTTTCTTT.

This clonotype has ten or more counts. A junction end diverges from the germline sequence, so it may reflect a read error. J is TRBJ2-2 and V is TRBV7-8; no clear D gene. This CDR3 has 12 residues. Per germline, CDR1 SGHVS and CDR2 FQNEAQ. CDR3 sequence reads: CASSLATRELFF. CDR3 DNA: TGTGCCAGCAGCTTAGCCACCCGGGAGCTGTTTTTT.

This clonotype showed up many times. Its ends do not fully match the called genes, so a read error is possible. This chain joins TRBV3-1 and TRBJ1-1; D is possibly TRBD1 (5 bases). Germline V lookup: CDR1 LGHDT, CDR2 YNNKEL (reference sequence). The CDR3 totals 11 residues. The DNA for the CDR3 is TGTGCCAGCAGCCATAGGGGTGAAACTTTCTTT. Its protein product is CASSHRGETFF.

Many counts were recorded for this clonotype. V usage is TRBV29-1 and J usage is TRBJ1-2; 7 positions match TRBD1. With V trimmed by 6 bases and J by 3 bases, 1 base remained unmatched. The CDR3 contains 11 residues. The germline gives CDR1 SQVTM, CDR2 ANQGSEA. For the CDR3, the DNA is TGCAGCGTAGGACAGGACTATGGCTACACCTTC. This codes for CSVGQDYGYTF.

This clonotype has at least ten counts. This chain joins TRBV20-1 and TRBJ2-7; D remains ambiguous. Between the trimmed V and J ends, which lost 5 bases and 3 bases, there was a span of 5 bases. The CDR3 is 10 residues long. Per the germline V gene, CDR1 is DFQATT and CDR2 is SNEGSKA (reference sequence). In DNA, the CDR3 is TGCAGTGCTTTCAACTACGAGCAGTACTTC. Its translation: CSAFNYEQYF.

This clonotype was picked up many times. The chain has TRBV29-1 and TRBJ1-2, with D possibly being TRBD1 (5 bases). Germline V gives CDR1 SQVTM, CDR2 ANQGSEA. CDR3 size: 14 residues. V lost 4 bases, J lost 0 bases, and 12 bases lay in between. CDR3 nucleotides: TGCAGCGTTGCGGCAGGGCAAGCTAACTATGGCTACACCTTC. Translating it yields CSVAAGQANYGYTF.

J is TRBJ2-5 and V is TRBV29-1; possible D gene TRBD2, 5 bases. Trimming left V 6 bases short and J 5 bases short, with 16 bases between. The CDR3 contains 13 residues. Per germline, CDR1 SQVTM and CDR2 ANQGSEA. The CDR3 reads CSVPVLPGETQYF. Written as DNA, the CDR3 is TGCAGCGTACCGGTCCTCCCGGGGGAGACCCAGTACTTC.

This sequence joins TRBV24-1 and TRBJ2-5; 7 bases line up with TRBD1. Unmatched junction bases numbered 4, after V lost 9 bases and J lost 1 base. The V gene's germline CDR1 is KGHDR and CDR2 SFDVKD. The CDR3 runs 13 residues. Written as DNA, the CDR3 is TGTGCCACCCAAGGGGGCAGCCAAGAGACCCAGTACTTC. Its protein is CATQGGSQETQYF.

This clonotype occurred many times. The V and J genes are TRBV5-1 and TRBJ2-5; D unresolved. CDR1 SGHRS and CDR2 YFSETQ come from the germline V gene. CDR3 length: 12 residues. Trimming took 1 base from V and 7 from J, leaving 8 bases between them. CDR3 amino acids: CASSLKVGTQYF. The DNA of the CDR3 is TGCGCCAGCAGCTTGAAGGTCGGGACCCAGTACTTC.

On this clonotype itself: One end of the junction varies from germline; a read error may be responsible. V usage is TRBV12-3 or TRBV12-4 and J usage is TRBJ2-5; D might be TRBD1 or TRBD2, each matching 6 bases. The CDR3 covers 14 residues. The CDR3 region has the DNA TGTGCCAACAGTTTAGGGGGGCGAGAAGAGACCCAGTACTTC. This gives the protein CANSLGGREETQYF.

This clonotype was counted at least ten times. This chain's CDR3 is CSVEGTRNTEAFF. Written as DNA, the CDR3 is TGCAGCGTTGAAGGCACCCGAAACACTGAAGCTTTCTTT. The chain recombines TRBV29-1 with TRBJ1-1, with D hard to call. The germline CDR1 and CDR2 sequences are SQVTM and ANQGSEA. This CDR3 region has 13 residues. The ends were cut back, 1 base at V and 2 bases at J, with 8 bases in the middle.